This section outlines one T cell receptor beta chain sequence together with its context. Its antigen is as yet unknown. V lost 5 bases, J lost 7 bases, and 15 bases lay in between. This CDR3 is 14 amino acids long. The germline V gene encodes CDR1 LNHNV and CDR2 YYDKDF (reference sequence). This entry belongs to a study of T cell responses to AZD1222 COVID-19 vaccine. Produced via immunoSEQ multiplex PCR; TCRdb's table is partial and in-frame only. The top ten hold 3.4% of the sample, which has about 140,000 clones, 75% to 95% seen once. General study points: Targets within unmutated variant regions were reportedly found for nearly half of spike-specific TCRs.

Sequencing used peripheral blood, obtained on day 0 of AZD1222 vaccination. The rearrangement joins TRBV15 to TRBJ1-5; D is unresolved. The source of this sequence is an adult in good health. The CDR3 DNA sequence: TGTGCCACCAGCCAGATGGCGGGCCTCCAGCCCCAGCATTTT. Protein product: CATSQMAGLQPQHF.